The 18 T cell receptor beta chains presented below share a single source sample, sequenced in a study of PD-L1 blockade in urothelial cancer. Sequencing used immunoSEQ multiplex PCR; TCRdb keeps in-frame clones, though not all of them. This sample has 90,000 to 120,000 clones, with 91% found just once. The source was PBMCs, collected around atezolizumab (anti-PD-L1) treatment. These receptors came from a woman aged 80 or over with urothelial cancer.

The V call is TRBV7-9, the J call TRBJ2-3; 9 bases match TRBD2. The ends lost 4 bases at V and 3 bases at J; junction bases unmatched: 2. The CDR3 is 14 amino acids. CDR1 and CDR2 from the germline V gene are SEHNR and FQNEAQ (reference sequence). CDR3 DNA sequence: TGTGCCAGCAGCTCGGGACTAGCAACAGATACGCAGTATTTT. Its protein is CASSSGLATDTQYF.

The chain carries TRBV6-5 and TRBJ2-2; D gene ambiguous. Germline loops: CDR1 MNHEY, CDR2 SVGAGI. V was trimmed by 0 bases and J by 4 bases, leaving 9 bases between them. The CDR3 runs 15 residues. CDR3 sequence reads: CASSYSRRSTGELFF. The DNA of the CDR3 is TGTGCCAGCAGTTACTCGAGAAGGAGCACCGGGGAGCTGTTTTTT.

This clone was picked up one time. The chain combines TRBV7-2 with TRBJ2-1, with TRBD1 matching 8 bases. The length of the CDR3 is 12 residues. The V and J ends lost 2 bases and 13 bases, in that order; junction bases with no gene match: 4. CDR1 and CDR2 from the germline V gene are SGHTA and FQGNSA. The CDR3 sequence: CASSLRAGGQFF. The CDR3 bases are TGTGCCAGCAGCTTAAGGGCAGGGGGCCAGTTCTTC.

The chain joins TRBV6-1 to TRBJ1-5; TRBD1 is a possible D gene (5 bases). The CDR3 sequence is 17 residues long. Germline CDR1 is MNHNS and CDR2 is SASEGT. V gave up 4 bases and J gave up 5 bases, with 21 bases separating them. CDR3 sequence (DNA): TGTGCCAGCAGTGCACTTCAGGGAAATATAGCTGATCAGCCCCAGCATTTT. Translation: CASSALQGNIADQPQHF.

The chain joins TRBV10-1 to TRBJ2-3; a weak D match, TRBD1 (5 bases). Trimming took 0 bases from V and 4 from J, leaving 11 bases between them. Germline CDR1 WNHNN, CDR2 SYGVQD (reference sequence). The CDR3 covers 15 residues. CDR3 DNA sequence: TGCGCCAGCAGTGAGTCGGCAGGGCCCCCAGATACGCAGTATTTT. It yields the protein CASSESAGPPDTQYF.

The chain recombines TRBV27 with TRBJ2-7; no clear D. With 4 bases removed from V and 0 bases from J, the gap between germline ends came to 13 bases. This CDR3 is 15 amino acids long. The V gene's germline CDR1 is MNHEY and CDR2 SMNVEV (reference sequence). The CDR3 region has the DNA TGTGCCAGCAGTTCTAATTTAAGGAGCTCCTACGAGCAGTACTTC. Translated: CASSSNLRSSYEQYF.

This chain uses TRBV19 with TRBJ2-7, with 9 bases that match TRBD1. The germline CDR1 and CDR2 sequences are LNHDA and SQIVND (reference sequence). The CDR3 length is 20 residues. After removal of 5 bases from V and 6 bases from J, the junction contained 26 bases not matched to a gene. Here the CDR3 reads CASSQRLGGQGRRRESEQYF. Here the CDR3 DNA reads TGTGCCAGTAGTCAAAGGTTGGGGGGACAGGGCCGCCGCAGGGAATCCGAGCAGTACTTC.

V is TRBV19 and J is TRBJ2-2, with D perhaps TRBD1 (6 bases). The V gene's germline CDR1 is LNHDA and CDR2 SQIVND (reference sequence). The CDR3 covers 16 residues. Trimming pared 2 bases from V and 0 bases from J, leaving 10 bases between. Here the CDR3 reads CASSILQGANTGELFF. CDR3 nucleotides: TGTGCCAGTAGTATACTACAGGGCGCGAACACCGGGGAGCTGTTTTTT.

This clone was seen more than once but under ten times. The chain uses TRBV5-1 and TRBJ1-1; 9 bases are a match to TRBD1. The CDR3 extends over 15 amino acids. Germline V gives CDR1 SGHRS, CDR2 YFSETQ. The junction had 6 bases not matched to a gene; V was cut back by 5 bases and J by 1 base. The DNA of the CDR3 is TGCGCCAGCAGTACACAGGGGGCCCCGAACACTGAAGCTTTCTTT. It encodes CASSTQGAPNTEAFF. The full variable domain, in which reference TRBV5-1 and TRBJ1-1 provide the parts outside the CDR3, is KAGVTQTPRYLIKTRGQQVTLSCSPISGHRSVSWYQQTPGQGLQFLFEYFSETQRNKGNFPGRFSGRQFSNSRSEMNVSTLELGDSALYLCASSTQGAPNTEAFFGQGTRLTVV.

The V and J genes are TRBV9 and TRBJ2-7; D might be TRBD1 (5 bases). Germline assignment: CDR1 SGDLS and CDR2 YYNGEE. The CDR3 consists of 13 residues. V was pared by 0 bases and J by 6 bases, with 10 bases between. The CDR3 protein is CASSVGGRGEQYF. CDR3 DNA sequence: TGTGCCAGCAGCGTAGGAGGAAGGGGCGAGCAGTACTTC. Looking up the rest from reference TRBV9 and TRBJ2-7 gives the full variable domain: DSGVTQTPKHLITATGQRVTLRCSPRSGDLSVYWYQQSLDQGLQFLIQYYNGEERAKGNILERFSAQQFPDLHSELNLSSLELGDSALYFCASSVGGRGEQYFGPGTRLTVT.

DNA of the CDR3: TGTGCCAGCAGTAAACCGGGAGGCGGGGAGCTGTTTTTT. As protein: CASSKPGGGELFF. The chain joins TRBV6-4 to TRBJ2-2, with 7 bases aligning to TRBD2. V was clipped by 5 bases and J by 7 bases; unmatched bases: 4. The length of the CDR3 is 13 residues. Germline lookup yields CDR1 MRHNA and CDR2 SNTAGT.

The chain employs TRBV6-4 and TRBJ1-3; no firm D call. The CDR3 contains 13 residues. V lost 4 bases to trimming and J lost 0 bases, with 4 bases between them. CDR1 and CDR2 (germline): MRHNA, SNTAGT. The DNA of the CDR3 is TGTGCCAGCAGTGCTAACTCTGGAAACACCATATATTTT. Protein sequence: CASSANSGNTIYF.

In the case of this clone: Other nucleotide sequences from this sample produce the same CDR3. V is TRBV28 and J is TRBJ2-7; D gene ambiguous. This CDR3 is built from 13 residues. Looked up from germline, CDR1 is MDHEN and CDR2 is SYDVKM. Between the trimmed V and J ends, which lost 3 bases and 2 bases, there was a span of 8 bases. Here the CDR3 DNA reads TGTGCCAGCAGTTTTTTGGCTCCCTACGAGCAGTACTTC. This codes for CASSFLAPYEQYF.

In this sample, this clone turned up a few times. V usage is TRBV2 and J usage is TRBJ1-1; unclear D gene. The V end was cut by 8 bases, the J end by 6 bases, with 13 bases between. The CDR3 sequence is 12 residues long. Germline assignment: CDR1 SNHLY and CDR2 FYNNEI. The CDR3, as DNA: TGTGCCAGCGGGCAGGTCATCGCTGAAGCTTTCTTT. Its protein is CASGQVIAEAFF.

The rearrangement links TRBV28 to TRBJ1-1; D is unclear. Trimming took 4 bases from V and 4 from J, leaving 16 bases between them. The CDR3 has 15 residues. CDR1 MDHEN and CDR2 SYDVKM come from the germline V gene. Written as DNA, the CDR3 is TGTGCCAGCAGTTCGGGGAATCAGTGGTTCACTGAAGCTTTCTTT. This translates into CASSSGNQWFTEAFF.

This chain connects TRBV28 to TRBJ1-2; D gene ambiguous. The CDR3 has 14 amino acids. The V gene lost 2 bases and the J gene lost 4 bases, with 11 bases spanning the gap. Germline CDR1 and CDR2: MDHEN and SYDVKM. In DNA form, the CDR3 reads TGTGCCAGCAGTTTACGCAGCGGTACCTATGGCTACACCTTC. Protein: CASSLRSGTYGYTF.

The chain carries TRBV7-8 and TRBJ1-4; maybe TRBD1 (6 bases). V gave up 1 base and J gave up 3 bases, with 9 bases separating them. Germline CDR1 SGHVS, CDR2 FQNEAQ. The CDR3 contains 15 residues. The CDR3: CASSLGQVSNEKLFF. The CDR3 coding sequence is TGTGCCAGCAGCTTAGGACAGGTCTCTAATGAAAAACTGTTTTTT. Combining the CDR3 with reference TRBV7-8 and TRBJ1-4 gives the whole variable domain GAGVSQSPRYKVAKRGQDVALRCDPISGHVSLFWYQQALGQGPEFLTYFQNEAQLDKSGLPSDRFFAERPEGSVSTLKIQRTQQEDSAVYLCASSLGQVSNEKLFFGSGTQLSVL.

The CDR3 DNA follows: TGTGCCAGCAGCTTAGGGGGGGTCACTAATGAAAAACTGTTTTTT. It translates to CASSLGGVTNEKLFF. This chain links TRBV7-8 with TRBJ1-4; the D gene is possibly TRBD1 (5 bases). Deletions cut 1 base from V and 2 bases from J, with 8 bases between. From germline, CDR1 is SGHVS and CDR2 FQNEAQ. The CDR3 spans 15 residues.